The clone carrying this TCR beta chain was detected ten times or more. The antigen is not known. The entry originates in a study of T cell repertoires in cytomegalovirus infection. MiXCR was run by TCRdb on the reads, yielding one entry per CDR3 protein. The top ten clones hold less than 3% of a sample with hundreds of thousands of distinct CDR3 sequences, approximately 8.9% of them seen once. Study findings and constraints: HLA-C-restricted TCR beta clonotypes specific for CMV led the ex vivo response.

Sequenced material: PBMCs. This clonotype originated in a human donor in good health (CMV status not recorded). Some clones in this sample may be carry-over from other donors' samples.

CDR3 in DNA: TGTGCCAGCAGCTTGGCGGCTAGCTCCTACAATGAGCAGTTCTTC. Its translation: CASSLAASSYNEQFF. The chain joins TRBV7-2 to TRBJ2-1; no clear D gene. Per germline, CDR1 SGHTA and CDR2 FQGNSA. The V and J ends lost 3 bases and 0 bases respectively, with 9 bases between them. The CDR3 loop spans 15 amino acids. Supplemented by reference TRBV7-2 and TRBJ2-1, the full variable domain reads GAGVSQSPSNKVTEKGKDVELRCDPISGHTALYWYRQSLGQGLEFLIYFQGNSAPDKSGLPSDRFSAERTGGSVSTLTIQRTQQEDSAVYLCASSLAASSYNEQFFGPGTRLTVL.